These T cell receptor beta chains were read from a single sample in a study of molecular identifiers for immune sequencing clone quantification. TCRdb re-derived calls from the PCR reads in MiXCR, one entry per CDR3 protein. The repertoire holds under 85,000 distinct CDR3 sequences, with 15% to 20% as singletons. The sample taken for sequencing was naive CD8+ T cells from blood, with Jurkat cell RNA spiked in. Source of these receptors: a human donor in good health. Some libraries in this study had Jurkat cell RNA spiked in. The CDR3 runs from the conserved cysteine through the conserved F or W. D genes are given only for firm matches. Rows give clone size only sometimes, using once, few, many, or a class for an expanded clone.

d_call j_call v_call clone_size cdr3_aa cdr3_nt
NA TRBJ1-2 TRBV5-1 many CASSLDRLANYGYTF TGCGCCAGCAGCTTGGACAGGTTAGCTAACTATGGCTACACCTTC
TRBD2 TRBJ2-7 TRBV4-1 NA CASSQGAGVLYEQYF TGCGCCAGCAGCCAAGGTGCGGGAGTTTTATACGAGCAGTACTTC
NA TRBJ1-3 TRBV29-1 few CSAQVPRNTIYF TGCAGCGCCCAGGTCCCACGAAACACCATATATTTT
TRBD1 TRBJ2-2 TRBV6-6 many CASSYAAGGTGELFF TGTGCCAGCAGTTACGCGGCAGGGGGCACCGGGGAGCTGTTTTTT
NA TRBJ2-2 TRBV6-5 many CASSPLGGFGTGELFF TGTGCCAGCAGCCCCCTGGGAGGCTTTGGGACCGGGGAGCTGTTTTTT
NA TRBJ1-1 TRBV5-4 many CASSSGPYQAFF TGTGCCAGCAGCTCCGGACCATACCAAGCTTTCTTT
NA TRBJ2-5 TRBV20-1 many CSARRGRGPGETQYF TGCAGTGCTAGGAGGGGTCGGGGGCCTGGAGAGACCCAGTACTTC
TRBD1 TRBJ2-4 TRBV14 many CASSLKVPGQGALAKNIQYF TGTGCCAGCAGCCTTAAAGTCCCGGGACAGGGGGCCCTAGCCAAAAACATTCAGTACTTC
NA TRBJ2-7 TRBV6-2/TRBV6-3 NA CASSYTHYEQYF TGTGCCAGCAGTTACACACACTACGAGCAGTACTTC
NA TRBJ2-1 TRBV23-1 many CASSQCTEVSSEQFF TGCGCCAGCAGTCAATGCACGGAAGTGTCAAGTGAGCAGTTCTTC
NA TRBJ1-1 TRBV4-1 many CASSLAPGLGTEAFF TGCGCCAGCAGCCTGGCCCCAGGGTTAGGCACTGAAGCTTTCTTT
NA TRBJ2-7 TRBV20-1 many CSAGDPETYEQYF TGCAGTGCAGGGGACCCAGAAACCTACGAGCAGTACTTC
NA TRBJ2-3 TRBV11-2 many CASSSTRGLELQQYF TGTGCCAGCAGCTCTACCCGCGGCTTGGAACTCCAGCAGTATTTT
NA TRBJ1-6 TRBV2 NA CASSVRHPVDSPLHF TGTGCCAGCAGTGTAAGGCACCCTGTCGATTCACCCCTCCACTTT
TRBD2 TRBJ2-7 TRBV27 NA CASRSGTSGLVRYGQYF TGTGCCAGCAGGTCCGGGACTAGCGGGTTGGTTAGATACGGGCAGTACTTC
TRBD2 TRBJ2-2 TRBV7-9 NA CASRGGLAGAKTGELFF TGTGCCAGCAGAGGAGGACTAGCGGGAGCAAAGACCGGGGAGCTGTTTTTT
NA TRBJ1-2 TRBV2 few CASSEEHRVDYGYTF TGTGCCAGCAGTGAAGAGCACAGGGTGGACTATGGCTACACCTTC
NA TRBJ2-3 TRBV19 NA CASSGVLFTDTQYF TGTGCCAGTAGTGGGGTCCTCTTCACAGATACGCAGTATTTT
NA TRBJ1-1 TRBV12-3/TRBV12-4 NA CASIPTELNTEAFF TGTGCCAGCATCCCGACAGAACTGAACACTGAAGCTTTCTTT
NA TRBJ2-7 TRBV7-9 many CASSPLTAGSYEQYF TGTGCCAGCAGCCCCTTGACTGCGGGGTCATACGAGCAGTACTTC
NA TRBJ2-3 TRBV19 many CASLPTGSTDTQYF TGTGCCAGCCTTCCGACGGGTAGCACAGATACGCAGTATTTT
TRBD1 TRBJ2-2 TRBV14 many CASSPLVGTGVSGELFF TGTGCCAGCAGCCCCCTGGTAGGGACAGGGGTTTCCGGGGAGCTGTTTTTT
NA TRBJ1-2 TRBV10-3 many CAISGVAANYGYTF TGTGCCATCAGTGGAGTGGCCGCTAACTATGGCTACACCTTC
TRBD1 TRBJ2-7 TRBV5-1 many CASSTTGGYEQYF TGCGCCAGCAGCACGACAGGGGGCTACGAGCAGTACTTC
TRBD2 TRBJ2-1 TRBV27 NA CASLSGNSYNEQFF TGTGCCAGCCTCAGCGGGAACTCCTACAATGAGCAGTTCTTC
TRBD2 TRBJ2-5 TRBV5-1 many CASRDGLAGAGLEETQYF TGCGCCAGCAGGGACGGACTAGCGGGAGCGGGACTTGAAGAGACCCAGTACTTC
NA TRBJ2-1 TRBV9 few CASSVALTGGTEQFF TGTGCCAGCAGCGTAGCGTTGACTGGGGGAACGGAGCAGTTCTTC
TRBD2 TRBJ2-2 TRBV7-9 many CASSLKAGAVSVGELFF TGTGCCAGCAGCCTCAAGGCGGGAGCGGTTTCCGTCGGGGAGCTGTTTTTT
NA TRBJ2-3 TRBV10-3 many CAIGDTYTDTQYF TGTGCCATCGGAGACACGTACACAGATACGCAGTATTTT
NA TRBJ2-1 TRBV28 many CASAGFSNEQFF TGTGCCAGCGCAGGGTTTTCGAATGAGCAGTTCTTC
NA TRBJ1-1 TRBV25-1 few CASSEGDLDPEAFF TGTGCCAGCAGTGAAGGCGACCTGGACCCTGAAGCTTTCTTT
NA TRBJ2-3 TRBV6-5 many CASRFFLGDTQYF TGTGCCAGCAGGTTTTTTTTAGGAGATACGCAGTATTTT
TRBD1 TRBJ2-7 TRBV2 NA CASSYGTGGHEQYF TGTGCCAGCAGTTACGGGACAGGGGGGCATGAGCAGTACTTC
NA TRBJ2-1 TRBV7-8 many CASSPPPTRGAINEQFF TGTGCCAGCAGCCCCCCCCCGACTAGAGGGGCCATCAATGAGCAGTTCTTC
NA TRBJ2-3 TRBV4-1 many CASSLASRSTDTQYF TGCGCCAGCAGCCTCGCCTCCCGCAGCACAGATACGCAGTATTTT
NA TRBJ2-3 TRBV7-6 many CASSLASGTDTQYF TGTGCCAGCAGCTTGGCTAGCGGCACAGATACGCAGTATTTT
TRBD2 TRBJ2-1 TRBV20-1 many CSANSGSDNEQFF TGCAGTGCTAATAGCGGGAGCGACAATGAGCAGTTCTTC
TRBD1 TRBJ2-1 TRBV20-1 many CSARDRDRGYNEQFF TGCAGTGCTAGAGATAGGGACAGGGGCTACAATGAGCAGTTCTTC
NA TRBJ1-1 TRBV6-6 many CAISEMSGTEAFF TGTGCCATCAGTGAGATGTCGGGCACTGAAGCTTTCTTT
TRBD2 TRBJ2-1 TRBV10-3 many CAISETSGSRYNEQFF TGTGCCATCAGTGAGACTAGCGGGAGTAGATACAATGAGCAGTTCTTC
NA TRBJ1-1 TRBV5-1 many CASKVLGELAFF TGCGCCAGCAAGGTTTTAGGGGAATTGGCTTTCTTT
NA TRBJ1-5 TRBV11-3 many CASSLEQASSNQPQHF TGTGCCAGCAGCTTAGAACAAGCCAGCAGCAATCAGCCCCAGCATTTT
NA TRBJ2-7 TRBV12-3/TRBV12-4 many CASSTEGGYEQYF TGTGCCAGCAGTACCGAGGGGGGCTACGAGCAGTACTTC
TRBD2 TRBJ2-3 TRBV11-3 few CASSPGGSPDTQYF TGTGCCAGCAGCCCTGGCGGGAGCCCAGATACGCAGTATTTT
TRBD2 TRBJ2-7 TRBV11-1 few CASSLVGEGAYEQYF TGTGCCAGCAGCTTAGTAGGGGAGGGCGCCTACGAGCAGTACTTC